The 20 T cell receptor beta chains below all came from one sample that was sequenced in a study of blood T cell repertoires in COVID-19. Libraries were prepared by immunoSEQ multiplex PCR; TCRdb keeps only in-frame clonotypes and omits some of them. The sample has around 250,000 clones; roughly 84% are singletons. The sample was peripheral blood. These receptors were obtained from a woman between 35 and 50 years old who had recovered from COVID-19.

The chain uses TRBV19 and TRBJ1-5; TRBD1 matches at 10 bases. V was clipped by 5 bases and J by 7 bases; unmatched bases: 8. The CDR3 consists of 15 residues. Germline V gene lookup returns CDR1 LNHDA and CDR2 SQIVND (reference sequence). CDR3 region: CASSWEGQGHQPQHF. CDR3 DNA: TGTGCCAGTAGTTGGGAGGGACAGGGGCACCAGCCCCAGCATTTT.

This CDR3 reads CASSSGQSTDTQYF. Here the CDR3 DNA reads TGTGCCAGCAGCTCGGGACAGAGCACAGATACGCAGTATTTT. This sequence joins TRBV11-3 and TRBJ2-3; 7 bases are a match to TRBD1. This CDR3 has 14 residues. V was pared by 4 bases and J by 0 bases, with 1 base of the junction left unmatched. Germline values: CDR1 SGHNT, CDR2 YENEEA.

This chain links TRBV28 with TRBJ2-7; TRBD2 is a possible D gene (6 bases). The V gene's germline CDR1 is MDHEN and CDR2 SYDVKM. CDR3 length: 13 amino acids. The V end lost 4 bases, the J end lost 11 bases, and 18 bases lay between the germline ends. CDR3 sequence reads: CASSSGAGSNKYF. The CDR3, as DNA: TGTGCCAGCAGTTCGGGAGCCGGGTCAAATAAGTACTTC.

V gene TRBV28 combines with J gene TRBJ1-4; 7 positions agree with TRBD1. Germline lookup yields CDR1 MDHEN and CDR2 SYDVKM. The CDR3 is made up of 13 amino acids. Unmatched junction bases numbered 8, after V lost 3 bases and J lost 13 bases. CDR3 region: CASSFRGDLGLFF. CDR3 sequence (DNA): TGTGCCAGCAGTTTCAGGGGGGATTTAGGACTGTTTTTT.

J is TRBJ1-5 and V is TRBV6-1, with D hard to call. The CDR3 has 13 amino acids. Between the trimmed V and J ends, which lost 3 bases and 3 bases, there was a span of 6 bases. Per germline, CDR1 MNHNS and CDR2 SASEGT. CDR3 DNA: TGTGCCAGCAGTGACCAGGTCAATCAGCCCCAGCATTTT. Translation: CASSDQVNQPQHF.

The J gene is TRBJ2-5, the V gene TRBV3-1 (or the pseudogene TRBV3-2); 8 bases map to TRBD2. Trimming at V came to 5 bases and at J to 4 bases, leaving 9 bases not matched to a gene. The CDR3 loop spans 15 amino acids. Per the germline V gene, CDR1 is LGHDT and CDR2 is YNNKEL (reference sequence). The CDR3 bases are TGTGCCAGCAGCAATCGGGTAGCGGGGAGAGAGACCCAGTACTTC. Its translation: CASSNRVAGRETQYF.

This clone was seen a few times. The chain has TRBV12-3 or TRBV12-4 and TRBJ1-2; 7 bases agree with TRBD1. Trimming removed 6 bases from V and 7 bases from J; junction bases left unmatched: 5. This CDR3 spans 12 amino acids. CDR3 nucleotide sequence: TGTGCCAGCAGCCCAGGGACAGTTGGCTACACCTTC. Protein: CASSPGTVGYTF.

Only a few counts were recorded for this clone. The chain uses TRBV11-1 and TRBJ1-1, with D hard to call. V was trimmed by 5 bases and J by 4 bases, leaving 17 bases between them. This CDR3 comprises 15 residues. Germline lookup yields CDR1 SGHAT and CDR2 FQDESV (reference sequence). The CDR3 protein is CASSPLGWRSTEAFF. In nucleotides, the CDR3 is TGTGCCAGCAGCCCCCTCGGCTGGAGGAGCACTGAAGCTTTCTTT.

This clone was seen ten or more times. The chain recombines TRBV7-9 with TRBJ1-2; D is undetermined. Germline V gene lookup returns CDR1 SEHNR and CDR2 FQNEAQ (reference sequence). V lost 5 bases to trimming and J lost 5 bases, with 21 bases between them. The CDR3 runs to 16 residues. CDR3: CASSGGKGVAMYGYTF. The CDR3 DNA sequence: TGTGCCAGCAGCGGAGGGAAAGGTGTGGCTATGTATGGCTACACCTTC.

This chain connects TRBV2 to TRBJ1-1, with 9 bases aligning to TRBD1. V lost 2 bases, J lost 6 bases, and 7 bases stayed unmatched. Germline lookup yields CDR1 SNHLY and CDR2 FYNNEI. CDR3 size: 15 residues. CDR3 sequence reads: CASSELWDRDPEAFF. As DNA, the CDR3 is TGTGCCAGCAGTGAATTATGGGACAGGGATCCTGAAGCTTTCTTT.

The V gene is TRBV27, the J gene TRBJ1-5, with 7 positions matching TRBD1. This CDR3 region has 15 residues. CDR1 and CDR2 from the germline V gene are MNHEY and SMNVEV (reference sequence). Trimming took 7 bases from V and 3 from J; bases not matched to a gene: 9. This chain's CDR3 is CASKRDRMHNQPQHF. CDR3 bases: TGTGCCAGCAAGAGGGACAGAATGCACAATCAGCCCCAGCATTTT.

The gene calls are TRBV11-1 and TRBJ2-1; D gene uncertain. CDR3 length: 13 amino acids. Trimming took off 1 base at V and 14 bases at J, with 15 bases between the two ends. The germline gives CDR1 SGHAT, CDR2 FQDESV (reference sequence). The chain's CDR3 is CASSLGATTLEFF. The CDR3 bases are TGTGCCAGCAGCTTAGGGGCTACGACCTTGGAGTTCTTC.

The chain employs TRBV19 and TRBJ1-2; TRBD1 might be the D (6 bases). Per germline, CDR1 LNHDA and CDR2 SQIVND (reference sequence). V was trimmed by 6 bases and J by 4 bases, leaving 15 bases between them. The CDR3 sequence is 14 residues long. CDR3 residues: CASRTSGRGYGYTF. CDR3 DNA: TGTGCCAGTAGGACTTCCGGCAGGGGCTATGGCTACACCTTC. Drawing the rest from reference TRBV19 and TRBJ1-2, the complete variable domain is DGGITQSPKYLFRKEGQNVTLSCEQNLNHDAMYWYRQDPGQGLRLIYYSQIVNDFQKGDIAEGYSVSREKKESFPLTVTSAQKNPTAFYLCASRTSGRGYGYTFGSGTRLTVV.

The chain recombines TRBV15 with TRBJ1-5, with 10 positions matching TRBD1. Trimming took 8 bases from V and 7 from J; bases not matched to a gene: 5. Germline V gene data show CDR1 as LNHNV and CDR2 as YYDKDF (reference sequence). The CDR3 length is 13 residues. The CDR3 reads CATGDRGRQPQHF. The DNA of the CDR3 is TGTGCCACCGGCGACAGGGGGCGACAGCCCCAGCATTTT.

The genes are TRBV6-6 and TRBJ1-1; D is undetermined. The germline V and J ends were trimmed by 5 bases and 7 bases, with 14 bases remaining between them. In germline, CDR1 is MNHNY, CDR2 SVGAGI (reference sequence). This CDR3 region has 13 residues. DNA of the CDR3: TGTGCCAGCAGTCCGACCCGACCAGGTGAAGCTTTCTTT. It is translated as CASSPTRPGEAFF.

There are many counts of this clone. DNA of the CDR3: TGTGCCAGCAGTGGAGGGCTGGGCTACACTGAAGCTTTCTTT. It encodes CASSGGLGYTEAFF. The genes are TRBV2 and TRBJ1-1, with D uncertain. The CDR3 length is 14 residues. Deletions cut 4 bases from V and 3 bases from J, with 12 bases between. Looked up from germline, CDR1 is SNHLY and CDR2 is FYNNEI.

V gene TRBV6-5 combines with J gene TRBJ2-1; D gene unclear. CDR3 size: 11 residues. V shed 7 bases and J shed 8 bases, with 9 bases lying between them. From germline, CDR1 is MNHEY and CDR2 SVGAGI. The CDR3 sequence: CASILRYEQFF. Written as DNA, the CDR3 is TGTGCCAGCATACTGAGGTATGAGCAGTTCTTC.

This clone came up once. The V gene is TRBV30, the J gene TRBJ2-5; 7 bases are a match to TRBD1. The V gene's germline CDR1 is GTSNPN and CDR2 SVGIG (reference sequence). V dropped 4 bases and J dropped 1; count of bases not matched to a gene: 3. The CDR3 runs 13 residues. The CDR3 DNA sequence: TGTGCCTGGAACAGGGGATTCCAAGAGACCCAGTACTTC. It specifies CAWNRGFQETQYF.

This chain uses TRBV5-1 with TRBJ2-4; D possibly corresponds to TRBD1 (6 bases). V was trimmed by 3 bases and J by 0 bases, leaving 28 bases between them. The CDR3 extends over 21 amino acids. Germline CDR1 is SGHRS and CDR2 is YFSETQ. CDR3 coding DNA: TGCGCCAGCAGCTCCCAGTCCTCCGGGGCAGGGGCTATGTTAGCCAAAAACATTCAGTACTTC. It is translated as CASSSQSSGAGAMLAKNIQYF.

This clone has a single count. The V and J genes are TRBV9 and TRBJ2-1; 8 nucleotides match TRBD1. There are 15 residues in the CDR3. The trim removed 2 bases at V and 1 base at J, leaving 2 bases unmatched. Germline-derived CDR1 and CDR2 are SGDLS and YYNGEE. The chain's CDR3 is CASSVGTGSYNEQFF. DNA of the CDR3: TGTGCCAGCAGCGTTGGGACAGGATCCTACAATGAGCAGTTCTTC. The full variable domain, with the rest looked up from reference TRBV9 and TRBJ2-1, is DSGVTQTPKHLITATGQRVTLRCSPRSGDLSVYWYQQSLDQGLQFLIQYYNGEERAKGNILERFSAQQFPDLHSELNLSSLELGDSALYFCASSVGTGSYNEQFFGPGTRLTVL.